Shown below are 11 T cell receptor beta chains from a single sample sequenced in a study of blood T cell repertoires in COVID-19. Sequencing used immunoSEQ multiplex PCR; TCRdb keeps in-frame clones, though not all of them. The sample has roughly 64,000 clones, under 90% seen once. Sequenced sample: peripheral blood. The receptor set was obtained from a man aged 45-65 years with active COVID-19.

This rearrangement joins TRBV4-3 to TRBJ2-2; 8 bases match TRBD2. Germline V CDR1 and CDR2: LGHNA, YSLEER. The V and J ends lost 0 bases and 5 bases, in that order; junction bases with no gene match: 5. This CDR3 has 16 residues. CDR3 sequence (DNA): TGCGCCAGCAGCCAAGATGGGAGCGGGAGTACCGGGGAGCTGTTTTTT. As protein: CASSQDGSGSTGELFF.

The genes are TRBV11-2 and TRBJ2-3; 10 bases line up with TRBD2. After removal of 5 bases from V and 1 base from J, the junction contained 9 bases not matched to a gene. The CDR3 consists of 17 residues. Germline assignment: CDR1 SGHAT and CDR2 FQNNGV. CDR3 bases: TGTGCCAGCAGCAGGGGGGTGGGGACTAGCGGCACAGATACGCAGTATTTT. Amino acids: CASSRGVGTSGTDTQYF.

This clone has a handful of counts. CDR3 protein: CASSLRQGVGSETQYF. DNA of the CDR3: TGTGCCAGCAGTTTACGACAGGGGGTAGGATCAGAGACCCAGTACTTC. V usage is TRBV28 and J usage is TRBJ2-5, with 9 bases fitting TRBD1. In germline, CDR1 is MDHEN, CDR2 SYDVKM. The ends lost 2 bases at V and 4 bases at J; junction bases unmatched: 8. CDR3 length: 16 residues.

V and J are TRBV7-9 and TRBJ2-2, with D uncertain. The CDR3 is made up of 11 amino acids. Trimming removed 10 bases at V and 6 bases at J, with 9 bases between. Germline V gene data show CDR1 as SEHNR and CDR2 as FQNEAQ (reference sequence). This CDR3 is CATPRAGELFF. The CDR3 region has the DNA TGTGCCACGCCCCGAGCCGGGGAGCTGTTTTTT. The complete variable domain, with remaining parts taken from reference TRBV7-9 and TRBJ2-2, reads DTGVSQNPRHKITKRGQNVTFRCDPISEHNRLYWYRQTLGQGPEFLTYFQNEAQLEKSRLLSDRFSAERPKGSFSTLEIQRTEQGDSAMYLCATPRAGELFFGEGSRLTVL.

The chain carries TRBV7-3 and TRBJ2-1, with TRBD2 matching 11 bases. From germline, CDR1 is SGHTA and CDR2 FQGTGA. Trimming cost V 5 bases and J 8 bases; bases outside gene matches: 8. This CDR3 has 15 residues. CDR3 loop: CASSMTSGNSDEQFF. The CDR3 DNA follows: TGTGCCAGCAGCATGACTAGCGGGAATAGCGATGAGCAGTTCTTC.

The chain has TRBV15 and TRBJ2-7; D gene ambiguous. Germline V gene lookup returns CDR1 LNHNV and CDR2 YYDKDF (reference sequence). Trimming removed 0 bases at V and 5 bases at J, with 8 bases between. CDR3 length equals 13 residues. CDR3 loop: CATSRDPVDEQYF. CDR3 bases: TGTGCCACCAGCAGAGATCCGGTCGACGAGCAGTACTTC.

The CDR3 DNA sequence: TGTGCCAGCAGCCAGAGAGCAGGGGCTGAAGCTTTCTTT. As protein: CASSQRAGAEAFF. V is TRBV11-3 and J is TRBJ1-1; a possible D gene is TRBD1 (6 bases). Trimming removed 5 bases from V and 6 bases from J, with 13 bases in between. The V gene's germline CDR1 is SGHNT and CDR2 YENEEA. The CDR3 spans 13 residues.

The chain employs TRBV4-3 and TRBJ2-3; possible D gene TRBD2, 5 bases. Germline lookup yields CDR1 LGHNA and CDR2 YSLEER. The CDR3 is 18 residues long. V dropped 7 bases and J dropped 1 base, with 24 bases sitting between them. The CDR3 nucleotides are TGCGCCAGCACCTCACTGGACTTTCGGGGAATGGGCACAGATACGCAGTATTTT. It codes for CASTSLDFRGMGTDTQYF.

CDR3 region: CASSLRIPREKLFF. The DNA of the CDR3 is TGTGCCAGCAGTTTGAGGATCCCACGGGAAAAACTGTTTTTT. The chain couples TRBV28 to TRBJ1-4; D remains ambiguous. Trimming removed 3 bases at V and 8 bases at J, with 13 bases between. Looked up from germline, CDR1 is MDHEN and CDR2 is SYDVKM. The CDR3 is made up of 14 amino acids.

The rearrangement uses TRBV7-9 and TRBJ1-4, with D perhaps matching TRBD1 (6 bases). The CDR3 length is 15 residues. Between the trimmed V and J ends, which lost 4 bases and 7 bases, there was a span of 16 bases. Germline V gives CDR1 SEHNR, CDR2 FQNEAQ (reference sequence). This CDR3 is CASSSLTGLSEKLFF. Here the CDR3 DNA reads TGTGCCAGCAGCTCCCTGACAGGTCTAAGTGAAAAACTGTTTTTT.

The chain links TRBV7-2 to TRBJ2-7; a possible D gene is TRBD2 (6 bases). Germline CDR1 and CDR2: SGHTA and FQGNSA. The CDR3 length is 19 residues. Trimming left V 5 bases short and J 0 bases short, with 26 bases between. This CDR3 reads CASSLRPSSSRGSSYEQYF. Here the CDR3 DNA reads TGTGCCAGCAGCCTTAGGCCAAGTAGCTCTCGGGGGAGCTCCTACGAGCAGTACTTC.